Below, one T cell receptor beta chain is given with its context. Its antigen is as yet unknown. Three nested ARM-PCR rounds with V-beta and C-beta primers built TCRB libraries. TCRB cDNA was made from 0.4 to 0.65 ug total RNA. TCRdb independently ran MiXCR on the multiplex PCR reads; one entry per CDR3 protein. The sample lists about 15,000 distinct CDR3 sequences; approximately 71% were seen once. The data belong to a study of tumor-infiltrating lymphocytes in glioblastoma multiforme. Findings and limits, study-wide: Only one glioblastoma patient had TCR and mutation analysis. Functional subtype sorting of these T cells was not performed. Unequal TCR RNA per T cell might skew measured clone sizes.

V lost 2 bases and J 4 bases, leaving 9 bases between the germline ends. Germline V gene sequence: CDR1 SGHAT, CDR2 FQNNGV. The CDR3 covers 14 residues. This chain joins TRBV11-2 and TRBJ2-1, with D perhaps assigned TRBD1 or TRBD2 (5 bases each). The receptor's source is a male donor with glioblastoma. The material sequenced was brain tumor tissue. The CDR3 protein is CASSLRGGYNEQFF. In DNA form, the CDR3 reads TGTGCCAGCAGCTTAAGGGGCGGGTACAATGAGCAGTTCTTC.